The next 3 T cell receptor beta chains were all read from a single sample in a study of response to subunit inactivated influenza vaccine. From the RT-PCR reads, TCRdb called clonotypes with MiXCR, one entry per CDR3 protein. The data hold 650,000 to 800,000 distinct CDR3 sequences, with around 13% observed a single time. The sequenced sample was PBMCs from blood, obtained roughly 15 days before vaccination. The source of these receptors is a man aged 45 to 65 who received an inactivated influenza vaccine.

The chain couples TRBV20-1 to TRBJ1-5, with a possible D match to TRBD1 (6 bases). CDR1 and CDR2 (germline): DFQATT, SNEGSKA (reference sequence). The CDR3 is 17 amino acids. V was pared by 0 bases and J by 3 bases, with 18 bases between. CDR3 DNA sequence: TGCAGTGCTAGAGATAGGAGGGCCGACAGGCACAATCAGCCCCAGCATTTT. Its translation: CSARDRRADRHNQPQHF.

This clonotype was seen more than once but under ten times. This chain joins TRBV2 and TRBJ1-1; 7 bases align to TRBD1. There are 13 residues in the CDR3. J lost 3 bases, V lost 4 bases, and 2 bases had no gene match. The V gene's germline CDR1 is SNHLY and CDR2 FYNNEI. CDR3 protein: CASSATGYTEAFF. The CDR3 nucleotides read TGTGCCAGCAGTGCGACAGGGTACACTGAAGCTTTCTTT.

J is TRBJ2-1 and V is TRBV10-3; D might be TRBD2 (6 bases). The V gene lost 4 bases and the J gene lost 2 bases, with 12 bases spanning the gap. The CDR3 runs 15 residues. The germline V gene encodes CDR1 ENHRY and CDR2 SYGVKD. CDR3 sequence: CAISGGGITYNEQFF. In DNA form, the CDR3 reads TGTGCCATCAGTGGTGGCGGGATAACCTACAATGAGCAGTTCTTC.